A single sample is the source of the 30 T cell receptor beta chains below, sequenced in a study of blood T cells in healthy people across ages. Primed by a sample-barcoded 5' primer and a J-beta primer mix, a second PCR proceeded for 7 to 11 cycles. TCRdb reprocessed the 5' RACE reads via MiXCR and lists one record per CDR3 protein. The table has roughly 2 million distinct CDR3 sequences, roughly 50% seen once. Material: blood. Receptors originate from a woman aged 40 to 50 in good health.

The chain has TRBV7-2 and TRBJ1-6, with 8 bases identical to TRBD1. CDR3 length: 16 amino acids. CDR1 and CDR2 (germline): SGHTA, FQGNSA. Unmatched junction bases numbered 10, after V lost 5 bases and J lost 7 bases. The CDR3 here is CASSPQGARANSPLHF. CDR3 nucleotides: TGTGCCAGCAGCCCCCAGGGGGCGAGGGCAAATTCACCCCTCCACTTT.

The V gene is TRBV7-2, the J gene TRBJ2-5, with 8 bases aligning to TRBD1. The CDR3 extends over 15 amino acids. V was clipped by 8 bases and J by 3 bases; unmatched bases: 11. CDR1 is SGHTA and CDR2 is FQGNSA in the germline V gene. Written as DNA, the CDR3 is TGTGCCAGCGGGGAGACAGGGGTCATAGAAGAGACCCAGTACTTC. Translation: CASGETGVIEETQYF. The full variable domain, with the rest looked up from reference TRBV7-2 and TRBJ2-5, is GAGVSQSPSNKVTEKGKDVELRCDPISGHTALYWYRQSLGQGLEFLIYFQGNSAPDKSGLPSDRFSAERTGGSVSTLTIQRTQQEDSAVYLCASGETGVIEETQYFGPGTRLLVL.

The chain combines TRBV27 with TRBJ1-2; no clear D gene. The length of the CDR3 is 16 residues. Per germline, CDR1 MNHEY and CDR2 SMNVEV (reference sequence). The ends were cut back, 6 bases at V and 3 bases at J, with 20 bases in the middle. Here the CDR3 reads CASSDKADPHDYGYTF. In nucleotides, the CDR3 is TGTGCCAGCAGCGACAAGGCTGATCCCCATGACTATGGCTACACCTTC.

The chain joins TRBV12-3 or TRBV12-4 to TRBJ2-5; TRBD1 matches 9 bases. Losses at the gene ends were 5 bases for V and 5 bases for J; bases not matched to a gene: 9. The CDR3 totals 15 residues. The CDR3 reads CASSLPTGGRETQYF. CDR3 sequence (DNA): TGTGCCAGCAGTCTGCCGACAGGGGGTCGTGAGACCCAGTACTTC.

The genes are TRBV20-1 and TRBJ2-1; 8 bases line up with TRBD2. V trimming: 4 bases; J trimming: 9 bases; junction bases outside the gene matches: 17. This CDR3 comprises 16 residues. The V gene's germline CDR1 is DFQATT and CDR2 SNEGSKA (reference sequence). As DNA, the CDR3 is TGCAGTGCTACCCCCGTAGGTGGCGGGGGGAGGGGTGAGCAGTTCTTC. Translated: CSATPVGGGGRGEQFF.

The CDR3 protein is CASSLVHGIYEQYF. The CDR3 bases are TGTGCCAGCAGCTTAGTGCACGGGATTTACGAGCAGTACTTC. This chain uses TRBV7-2 with TRBJ2-7, with TRBD2 as a possible D gene (5 bases). The CDR3 consists of 14 residues. Germline V gene data show CDR1 as SGHTA and CDR2 as FQGNSA. Deletions cut 1 base from V and 4 bases from J, with 11 bases between.

There are a few counts of this clonotype. The V call is TRBV12-5, the J call TRBJ2-5; D remains unclear. CDR3 length: 12 residues. Trimming removed 1 base at V and 3 bases at J, with 3 bases between. Per germline, CDR1 LGHNT and CDR2 FRNRAP. In nucleotides, the CDR3 is TGTGCTAGTGGTTTGGAAGAAGAGACCCAGTACTTC. Its translation is CASGLEEETQYF.

This clonotype was detected only a few times. This chain connects TRBV6-2 or TRBV6-3 to TRBJ2-1, with 11 bases aligning to TRBD2. Germline V CDR1 and CDR2: MNHEY, SVGEGT. This CDR3 region has 14 residues. The V segment lost 6 bases and the J segment 11 bases; nucleotides outside the gene matches: 9. In DNA form, the CDR3 reads TGTGCCAGCAGGCCGGCTAGCGGGGGGAAAAAGCAGTTCTTC. Protein product: CASRPASGGKKQFF.

V gene TRBV3-1 combines with J gene TRBJ2-1, with D possibly being TRBD1 or TRBD2 (5 bases each). V lost 3 bases to trimming and J lost 2 bases, with 17 bases between them. The V gene's germline CDR1 is LGHDT and CDR2 YNNKEL (reference sequence). The CDR3 runs to 17 residues. The CDR3 region has the DNA TGTGCCAGCAGCCAGGGCCTCGAGGGGTATGCCTACAATGAGCAGTTCTTC. Translated: CASSQGLEGYAYNEQFF.

This clonotype was recorded a few times. This chain uses TRBV7-2 with TRBJ1-4; D is uncertain. CDR1 is SGHTA and CDR2 is FQGNSA in the germline V gene. V was pared by 1 base and J by 3 bases, with 12 bases between. This CDR3 has 16 amino acids. Here the CDR3 reads CASSLEGIRANEKLFF. The CDR3 DNA follows: TGTGCCAGCAGCTTAGAGGGAATTCGAGCTAATGAAAAACTGTTTTTT.

This chain links TRBV5-1 with TRBJ2-1; 7 nucleotides agree with TRBD2. Germline V gene lookup returns CDR1 SGHRS and CDR2 YFSETQ. J gave up 9 bases and V 0 bases, and 6 bases lay outside the gene matches. This CDR3 comprises 14 residues. The DNA for the CDR3 is TGCGCCAGCAGCTTGGCGAGCGGGGAGGGTGAGCAGTTCTTC. Translating gives CASSLASGEGEQFF.

The J gene is TRBJ1-2, the V gene TRBV20-1; D is perhaps TRBD1 (5 bases). Germline values: CDR1 DFQATT, CDR2 SNEGSKA (reference sequence). The CDR3 is made up of 14 amino acids. The V gene lost 0 bases and the J gene lost 7 bases, with 15 bases spanning the gap. Written as DNA, the CDR3 is TGCAGTGCTAGAGATCCTTCAGGGTTCGGTGGCTACACCTTC. Its protein product is CSARDPSGFGGYTF.

The chain has TRBV28 and TRBJ2-3; D is possibly TRBD1 (5 bases). Germline V gives CDR1 MDHEN, CDR2 SYDVKM. CDR3 length equals 17 residues. V was pared by 2 bases and J by 1 base, with 16 bases between. The CDR3 protein is CASSLRPILGGTDTQYF. For the CDR3, the DNA is TGTGCCAGCAGTTTACGGCCCATCCTAGGGGGCACAGATACGCAGTATTTT.

The chain has TRBV7-9 and TRBJ2-3; TRBD2 aligns across 11 bases. In germline, CDR1 is SEHNR, CDR2 FQNEAQ (reference sequence). The CDR3 has 15 residues. V trimming: 5 bases; J trimming: 4 bases; junction bases outside the gene matches: 5. The CDR3 loop is CASSTPGLAADTQYF. CDR3 DNA sequence: TGTGCCAGCAGCACCCCGGGACTAGCGGCAGATACGCAGTATTTT. Variable domain in full (rest from reference TRBV7-9 and TRBJ2-3): DTGVSQNPRHKITKRGQNVTFRCDPISEHNRLYWYRQTLGQGPEFLTYFQNEAQLEKSRLLSDRFSAERPKGSFSTLEIQRTEQGDSAMYLCASSTPGLAADTQYFGPGTRLTVL.

This clonotype has more than one count but fewer than ten. The chain carries TRBV4-2 and TRBJ2-1; TRBD1 matches 9 bases. In germline, CDR1 is LGHNA, CDR2 YNFKEQ. The CDR3 totals 18 residues. V shed 5 bases and J 0 bases; nucleotides not matched to a gene: 11. The chain's CDR3 is CASSNSGQGFSSYNEQFF. CDR3 DNA: TGTGCCAGCAGCAACTCGGGACAGGGCTTCAGCTCCTACAATGAGCAGTTCTTC.

This sequence joins TRBV6-2 or TRBV6-3 and TRBJ2-3; a possible D gene is TRBD2 (6 bases). CDR3 size: 14 residues. The V end lost 2 bases, the J end lost 2 bases, and 8 bases lay between the germline ends. Germline V CDR1 and CDR2: MNHEY, SVGEGT. CDR3 in DNA: TGTGCCAGCAGTTACGCGGGGATCACAGATACGCAGTATTTT. Its translation: CASSYAGITDTQYF.

Concerning this clonotype: At one end, the junction sequence differs from germline, possibly due to a read error. The chain employs TRBV28 and TRBJ2-5; 8 bases map to TRBD2. The end of the DNA is better explained by TRBJ2-7, so the J call may be wrong. This CDR3 is built from 16 residues. Germline loops: CDR1 MDHEN, CDR2 SYDVKM. The CDR3 sequence is CASSSSGGGSGYEQYF. For the CDR3, the DNA is TGTGCCAGTAGTTCCTCCGGGGGGGGGTCCGGCTACGAGCAGTACTTC.

The rearrangement uses TRBV14 and TRBJ1-6; TRBD1 might be the D (5 bases). V was pared by 6 bases and J by 7 bases, with 10 bases between. This CDR3 contains 13 residues. Germline assignment: CDR1 SGHDN and CDR2 FVKESK. The CDR3 nucleotides read TGTGCCAGCAGTCTTAGACAGAATTCACCCCTCCACTTT. Protein product: CASSLRQNSPLHF.

This rearrangement joins TRBV13 to TRBJ2-1; 7 nucleotides match TRBD1. Germline CDR1 is PRHDT and CDR2 is FYEKMQ (reference sequence). The CDR3 sequence is 14 residues long. V lost 4 bases to trimming and J lost 13 bases; unmatched junction nucleotides: 13. CDR3 sequence reads: CASSSRTGQETQFF. The CDR3 bases are TGTGCCAGCAGCTCTCGGACAGGCCAAGAGACCCAGTTCTTC.

This clonotype was seen more than once but under ten times. The chain couples TRBV20-1 to TRBJ2-1; D unclear. The length of the CDR3 is 14 residues. Germline V gene data show CDR1 as DFQATT and CDR2 as SNEGSKA (reference sequence). Trimming cost V 6 bases and J 0 bases, with 12 bases left between them. The CDR3 here is CSATDPNSYNEQFF. DNA of the CDR3: TGCAGTGCAACGGACCCGAACTCCTACAATGAGCAGTTCTTC.

The chain has TRBV5-1 and TRBJ1-2, with a possible D match to TRBD1 (6 bases). The germline V and J ends were trimmed by 0 bases and 7 bases, with 16 bases remaining between them. Germline CDR1 reads SGHRS; CDR2 reads YFSETQ. The CDR3 is 15 residues long. CDR3 nucleotides: TGCGCCAGCAGCTTGGAGGGGCGACAGGTTCCTGGCTACACCTTC. It encodes CASSLEGRQVPGYTF.

Regarding this clonotype: The junction differs from germline at one of its ends, possibly a read error. The chain is built from TRBV12-3 or TRBV12-4 and TRBJ2-7; the D is unclear. This CDR3 comprises 13 residues. The CDR3 coding sequence is TGTGCCATCAGTATACAAAGTCCCTACGAGCAGTACTTC. It encodes CAISIQSPYEQYF.

This chain connects TRBV5-5 to TRBJ2-1, with unresolved D. V lost 1 base and J lost 6, with 8 bases in between. CDR3 length: 13 residues. Germline V gene sequence: CDR1 SGHKS, CDR2 YYEKEE (reference sequence). In DNA, the CDR3 is TGTGCCAGCAGCTTGTTTCAGCCCAATGAGCAGTTCTTC. Its protein is CASSLFQPNEQFF.

A few counts support this clonotype. The chain links TRBV7-8 to TRBJ2-5; 7 nucleotides line up with TRBD1. CDR1 and CDR2 (germline): SGHVS, FQNEAQ. The CDR3 loop spans 15 amino acids. Trimming took 1 base from V and 5 from J; bases not matched to a gene: 7. CDR3 coding DNA: TGTGCCAGCAGCTTAGTGCAGACAGGGCGGGAGACCCAGTACTTC. Translated, it gives CASSLVQTGRETQYF. Based on the CDR3 plus reference TRBV7-8 and TRBJ2-5, the full variable domain is GAGVSQSPRYKVAKRGQDVALRCDPISGHVSLFWYQQALGQGPEFLTYFQNEAQLDKSGLPSDRFFAERPEGSVSTLKIQRTQQEDSAVYLCASSLVQTGRETQYFGPGTRLLVL.

V and J are TRBV29-1 and TRBJ1-1, with no clear D. The CDR3 is made up of 12 amino acids. Per the germline V gene, CDR1 is SQVTM and CDR2 is ANQGSEA. V dropped 6 bases and J dropped 3 bases, with 11 bases sitting between them. In DNA form, the CDR3 reads TGCAGCGTCGCGAGGTTGTACACTGAAGCTTTCTTT. Translated, it gives CSVARLYTEAFF.

As to this clonotype: A read error may account for a junction end that differs from germline. This chain joins TRBV4-2 and TRBJ2-3; a possible D gene is TRBD2 (5 bases). Germline V gives CDR1 LGHNA, CDR2 YNFKEQ. The CDR3 spans 14 residues. This CDR3 reads CASSQGEITDTLYF. For the CDR3, the DNA is TGTGCCAGCAGCCAAGGGGAGATCACAGATACGCTGTATTTT.

This clonotype was observed a handful of times. The rearrangement joins TRBV20-1 to TRBJ2-7; 7 positions match TRBD2. Germline V gene data show CDR1 as DFQATT and CDR2 as SNEGSKA (reference sequence). Trimming removed 5 bases from V and 1 base from J; junction bases left unmatched: 14. The CDR3 contains 16 residues. This CDR3 is CSAVLNFAGESYEQYF. The CDR3 DNA follows: TGCAGTGCTGTCTTGAATTTTGCGGGGGAATCCTACGAGCAGTACTTC.

This clonotype was picked up one time. This rearrangement joins TRBV28 to TRBJ2-5; D gene unclear. The DNA end is more similar to TRBJ2-1, so the J call may be wrong. This CDR3 is 14 amino acids long. CDR1 MDHEN and CDR2 SYDVKM come from the germline V gene. CDR3 sequence: CASSLNWPRETQFF. DNA for the CDR3: TGTGCCAGCAGTTTAAATTGGCCCCGAGAGACCCAGTTCTTC.

The chain has TRBV4-3 and TRBJ1-5, with no clear D. The CDR3 consists of 17 residues. Germline CDR1 is LGHNA and CDR2 is YSLEER. The V gene lost 0 bases and the J gene lost 0 bases, with 12 bases spanning the gap. CDR3 amino acids: CASSQDRGDDSNQPQHF. As DNA, the CDR3 is TGCGCCAGCAGCCAAGATCGGGGAGATGATAGCAATCAGCCCCAGCATTTT.

This rearrangement joins TRBV7-2 to TRBJ2-5, with 13 bases aligning to TRBD2. The end of the DNA fits TRBJ2-1 better, so the J call may be wrong. Germline-derived CDR1 and CDR2 are SGHTA and FQGNSA. The CDR3 is 15 amino acids. The CDR3 here is CASSSGLAGAETQFF. The DNA of the CDR3 is TGTGCCAGCAGTTCCGGACTAGCGGGGGCAGAGACCCAGTTCTTC.